Described below is a single T cell receptor beta chain sequence and its context. From germline, CDR1 is SEHNR and CDR2 FQNEAQ (reference sequence). Trimming left V 3 bases short and J 0 bases short, with 5 bases between. The CDR3 loop spans 13 amino acids. Some clones are missing from TCRdb's copy, which holds only in-frame ones; the method was immunoSEQ multiplex PCR. The table shows fewer than 65,000 clones, with 80% to 85% occurring only once. The data were obtained in a study of OX40 agonist ivuxolimab in advanced cancers. This specimen consisted of CD4+ or CD8+ T cells sorted from blood, obtained in a trial of the OX40 agonist ivuxolimab. The sequence was obtained from an adult with an advanced solid tumor such as melanoma, head and neck, liver or kidney cancer. This rearrangement joins TRBV7-9 to TRBJ1-1; D ambiguous. CDR3: CASSFTLNTEAFF. DNA of the CDR3: TGTGCCAGCAGCTTTACATTGAACACTGAAGCTTTCTTT.